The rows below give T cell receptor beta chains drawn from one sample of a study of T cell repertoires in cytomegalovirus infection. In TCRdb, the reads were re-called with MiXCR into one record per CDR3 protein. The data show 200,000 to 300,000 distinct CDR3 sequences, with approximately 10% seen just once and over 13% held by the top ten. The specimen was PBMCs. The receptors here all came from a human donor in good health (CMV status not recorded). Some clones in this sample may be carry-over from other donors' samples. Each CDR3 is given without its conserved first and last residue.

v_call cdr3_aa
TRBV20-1 SASGGTGTDTQY
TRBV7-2 ASERQAAGYGYT
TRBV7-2 ASSQGPNLYGYT
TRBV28 ASSLPGIGETQY
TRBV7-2 ASRYRSPNTGELF
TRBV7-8 ASKVLVGAPDTQY
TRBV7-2 ASSPIDRDNQPQH
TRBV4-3 ASSQDRLAGGLGDTQY
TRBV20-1 SASSSGTNTGELF
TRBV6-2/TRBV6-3 ASSGARDTEAF
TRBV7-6 ASSFGMILGGFFSGANVLT
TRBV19 ASSPPTGKLSPLH
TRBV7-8 ASSPSSRGSSGNTIY
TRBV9 ASSAGQGKDTQY
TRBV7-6 ASSLGTGSGNTVY
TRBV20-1 SATGHPEAF
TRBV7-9 ASRRRRSQETQY
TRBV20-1 SARFGQTNTEAF
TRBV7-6 ASSLNPGPPNEKLF
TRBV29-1 SAMVGNNEQF
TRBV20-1 SASIGTNYGYT
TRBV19 ASSRQAGETQY
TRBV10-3 AISEVGYTAF
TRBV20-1 SAPEIGEYTEAF
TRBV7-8 ASSLLQGNTEAF
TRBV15 ATSRDPKNIQY
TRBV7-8 ASTSKGLYNEQF
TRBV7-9 ASSAGGTAKETQY
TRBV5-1 ASSLEGGVNQPQH
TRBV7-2 ASSPNGPQETQY
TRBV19 ASSTHEGTKNIQY